Below are 14 T cell receptor beta chains sequenced from a single sample in a study of blood T cell repertoires in COVID-19. Sequenced by immunoSEQ multiplex PCR; TCRdb stores in-frame clones only, minus some. The sample has a few hundred thousand clones; around 83% are singletons. The sample comprised peripheral blood. Receptor source: a human donor in a cohort sampled during active COVID-19.

The chain couples TRBV5-6 to TRBJ2-1, with D possibly matching TRBD1 (6 bases). The CDR3 covers 15 residues. Germline CDR1 SGHDT, CDR2 YYEEEE. V lost 0 bases and J lost 3, with 10 bases in between. As DNA, the CDR3 is TGTGCCAGCAGCTTGGAACAGGGTGGCTACAATGAGCAGTTCTTC. Protein product: CASSLEQGGYNEQFF.

In its sample, this clone was seen a few times. The chain's CDR3 is CASSLELAGGHEQFF. The CDR3 DNA reads TGTGCCAGCAGCTTGGAACTAGCGGGAGGACATGAGCAGTTCTTC. V is TRBV5-8 and J is TRBJ2-1, with TRBD2 matching over 12 bases. J was trimmed by 8 bases and V by 0 bases; bases with no gene match: 3. The CDR3 spans 15 residues. In germline, CDR1 is SGHTS, CDR2 YDEGEE.

The genes are TRBV12-3 or TRBV12-4 and TRBJ2-1; 7 nucleotides agree with TRBD1. The CDR3 spans 13 residues. Germline trimming cut 7 bases from V and 6 bases from J; bases unmatched to any gene: 6. The CDR3 is CASIFTGVNEQFF. The CDR3 nucleotides read TGTGCCAGCATCTTCACAGGGGTCAATGAGCAGTTCTTC.

The chain links TRBV29-1 to TRBJ2-3; TRBD2 matches 11 bases. This CDR3 has 15 amino acids. CDR1 is SQVTM and CDR2 is ANQGSEA in the germline V gene. Trimming cost V 6 bases and J 4 bases; bases outside gene matches: 9. CDR3 region: CSVHPTSGRADTQYF. The CDR3 bases are TGCAGCGTCCACCCAACTAGCGGGAGAGCAGATACGCAGTATTTT.

V is TRBV6-1 and J is TRBJ2-5, with D unclear. V lost 2 bases, J lost 1 base, and 8 bases lay in between. CDR3 length: 14 amino acids. Looked up from germline, CDR1 is MNHNS and CDR2 is SASEGT. CDR3 nucleotide sequence: TGTGCCAGCAGTGAACCGAGGCGCCAAGAGACCCAGTACTTC. This translates into CASSEPRRQETQYF.

The V gene is TRBV28, the J gene TRBJ2-6; weak D call: TRBD2 (6 bases). The CDR3 consists of 15 residues. V lost 2 bases and J lost 11, with 16 bases in between. Germline CDR1 reads MDHEN; CDR2 reads SYDVKM. In nucleotides, the CDR3 is TGTGCCAGCAGTTTAGGGAGGAGAGGCCACCACGTCCTGACTTTC. This codes for CASSLGRRGHHVLTF.

This clone appeared a single time. V and J are TRBV6-1 and TRBJ2-2; TRBD2 aligns across 11 bases. Trimming cost V 2 bases and J 4 bases; bases outside gene matches: 0. Germline CDR1 MNHNS, CDR2 SASEGT. The CDR3 has 15 residues. The CDR3 DNA reads as TGTGCCAGCAGTGAACTAGCGGGAGGCACCGGGGAGCTGTTTTTT. As protein: CASSELAGGTGELFF.

This chain uses TRBV7-6 with TRBJ2-1; TRBD2 is a possible D gene (6 bases). V was shortened by 2 bases and J by 3 bases, with 8 bases between the two germline ends. Looked up from germline, CDR1 is SGHVS and CDR2 is FNYEAQ. The CDR3 has 14 residues. Here the CDR3 reads CASSLTSFYNEQFF. CDR3 DNA sequence: TGTGCCAGCAGCTTAACTAGCTTCTACAATGAGCAGTTCTTC.

There are a few counts of this clone. The gene calls are TRBV5-1 and TRBJ2-7; 8 bases agree with TRBD2. Trimming took 6 bases from V and 5 from J; bases not matched to a gene: 13. The CDR3 extends over 15 amino acids. Germline values: CDR1 SGHRS, CDR2 YFSETQ. DNA for the CDR3: TGCGCCAGCACGCTGCGCCCAGCGGGAGACCACGAGCAGTACTTC. The encoded protein is CASTLRPAGDHEQYF.

This clone was counted once. The chain couples TRBV10-1 to TRBJ2-1, with a possible D match to TRBD2 (5 bases). V was cut by 0 bases and J by 6 bases, with 15 bases left in between. The CDR3 has 16 amino acids. The V gene's germline CDR1 is WNHNN and CDR2 SYGVQD (reference sequence). CDR3 in DNA: TGCGCCAGCAGTGAGTCGTCCGGGAATAGAGGCAATGAGCAGTTCTTC. Encoded protein: CASSESSGNRGNEQFF.

A note on this clone: Other DNA sequences in this specimen translate into the identical CDR3. This chain joins TRBV28 and TRBJ1-2; 11 bases fit TRBD1. Germline V CDR1 and CDR2: MDHEN, SYDVKM. The CDR3 consists of 14 residues. J lost 4 bases, V lost 3 bases, and 1 base had no gene match. The CDR3 reads CASSLGTGGYGYTF. The CDR3 DNA follows: TGTGCCAGCAGTTTGGGGACAGGGGGCTATGGCTACACCTTC.

The gene calls are TRBV19 and TRBJ2-2; weak D call: TRBD2 (6 bases). Germline V gives CDR1 LNHDA, CDR2 SQIVND (reference sequence). The CDR3 length is 16 residues. The germline V and J ends were trimmed by 3 bases and 0 bases, with 11 bases remaining between them. The CDR3, as DNA: TGTGCCAGTAGTATCGGGTGGGGGGCGAACACCGGGGAGCTGTTTTTT. Its protein product is CASSIGWGANTGELFF.

This chain uses TRBV12-5 with TRBJ2-5; TRBD2 matches 7 bases. V was pared by 5 bases and J by 3 bases, with 6 bases of the junction left unmatched. In germline, CDR1 is LGHNT, CDR2 FRNRAP. The CDR3 is 14 amino acids. This CDR3 is CASGGLVLKETQYF. As DNA, the CDR3 is TGTGCTAGTGGTGGACTAGTACTTAAAGAGACCCAGTACTTC.

The genes are TRBV19 and TRBJ1-3; tentative D call: TRBD1 (6 bases). The V and J ends lost 8 bases and 7 bases respectively, with 15 bases between them. The CDR3 spans 13 residues. Germline-derived CDR1 and CDR2 are LNHDA and SQIVND (reference sequence). The CDR3 coding sequence is TGTGCCAGTCCCGGACAGCTTGGCAACACCATATATTTT. Residues: CASPGQLGNTIYF.